These T cell receptor beta chains were read from a single sample in a study of early T cells in non-severe SARS-CoV-2 infection. TCRdb itself ran the 5' RACE reads through MiXCR, one entry per CDR3 protein. The table shows about 39,000 distinct CDR3 sequences, with nearly 7.5% occurring only once. Material: whole blood. Receptors were obtained from an adult who was a healthcare worker with PCR-confirmed SARS-CoV-2 infection or an uninfected control (not recorded which). CDR3s include the opening cysteine and the closing phenylalanine or tryptophan. Fields, in order: clone size, CDR3 length, J gene, V gene, D gene, CDR3 protein, CDR3 DNA. D genes are given only for firm matches. Clone size appears in some rows only: once, few, many, or a class for an expanded clone.

many,16,TRBJ1-4,TRBV20-1,TRBD1,CSARETYSGTGGKLFF,TGCAGTGCTAGAGAAACATATTCCGGGACAGGGGGAAAACTGTTTTTT
many,17,TRBJ2-2,TRBV12-3/TRBV12-4,-,CASSLSPDRTRTGELFF,TGTGCCAGCAGTTTAAGTCCCGACAGGACTAGAACCGGGGAGCTGTTTTTT
many,14,TRBJ2-1,TRBV7-9,TRBD2,CASSFDGGAREQFF,TGTGCCAGCAGCTTCGACGGGGGGGCAAGGGAGCAGTTCTTC
-,11,TRBJ1-1,TRBV29-1,-,CSVAQGIRAFF,TGCAGCGTCGCACAGGGAATTAGAGCTTTCTTT
many,14,TRBJ2-7,TRBV29-1,-,CSVEDWNNNYEQYF,TGCAGCGTTGAAGATTGGAACAACAACTACGAGCAGTACTTC
many,14,TRBJ1-5,TRBV20-1,-,CSASGQTSNQPQHF,TGCAGTGCTAGTGGTCAAACGAGCAATCAACCCCAGCATTTT
-,12,TRBJ2-7,TRBV20-1,-,CSATGVLPEQYF,TGCAGTGCTACCGGGGTTCTTCCCGAGCAGTACTTC
many,14,TRBJ2-5,TRBV5-6,-,CASLTDYDQETQYF,TGTGCCAGCCTGACCGATTACGATCAAGAGACCCAGTACTTC
many,16,TRBJ2-1,TRBV4-2,TRBD2,CASSQDGLEAYNEQFF,TGTGCCAGCAGCCAAGACGGACTAGAGGCCTACAATGAGCAGTTCTTC
-,11,TRBJ2-5,TRBV19,-,CASSMGETQYF,TGTGCCAGTAGTATGGGAGAGACCCAGTACTTC
many,13,TRBJ1-2,TRBV14,-,CASSQGGGFGYTF,TGTGCCAGCAGCCAAGGAGGGGGGTTTGGCTACACCTTC
medium-sized,13,TRBJ2-3,TRBV12-5,-,CASGIAPQDTQYF,TGTGCTAGTGGTATCGCCCCACAGGATACGCAGTATTTT
many,12,TRBJ1-6,TRBV19,-,CASSFFDSPLHF,TGTGCCAGTAGTTTCTTCGATTCACCCCTCCACTTT
few,15,TRBJ1-1,TRBV20-1,-,CSARDRLRGVTEAFF,TGCAGTGCTAGAGACCGCCTTCGGGGGGTCACTGAAGCTTTCTTT
-,12,TRBJ1-5,TRBV12-3/TRBV12-4,-,CASCYSNQPQHF,TGTGCCAGTTGTTATAGCAATCAGCCCCAGCATTTT
-,13,TRBJ2-5,TRBV7-7,-,CASSLGNLETQYF,TGTGCCAGCAGCTTAGGGAACTTGGAGACCCAGTACTTC
many,14,TRBJ2-2,TRBV7-9,-,CASSAGRYTGELFF,TGTGCCAGCAGCGCTGGACGGTACACCGGGGAGCTGTTTTTT
many,14,TRBJ1-2,TRBV7-8,-,CASSLARGSYGYTF,TGTGCCAGCAGCTTAGCGCGGGGAAGCTATGGCTACACCTTC